The 26 T cell receptor beta chains presented below share a single source sample, sequenced in a study of beta chain features in type 1 diabetes (dated by TCRdb to 2016 to 2019). The paper as a whole reports these results and caveats: A moderate but significant shortening of TCRB CDR3 length was observed in type 1 diabetes patients in all four CD4+ subsets.

Library creation used the immunoSEQ multiplex PCR assay. The entire isolated RNA was reverse transcribed using the High Capacity cDNA Reverse Transcription Kit, and thus expressed TCRB transcripts were sequenced. TCRdb retrieved this table from immuneACCESS and kept in-frame rearrangements only. Not all clones are present; in checked studies, unresolved V genes account for under half, and no reason is known for the remainder. The sample table shows 500,000 to 650,000 clones, and 9.5% to 15% are seen once. Over 0.1% of the sample comes from the top ten. These receptors lack a known antigen. The source material was naive CD4+ T cells from blood. Sample cell subset or site, as interpreted from the label and publication: true naive CD4+ T cells. These receptors originate from a man aged 25 to 40 with type 1 diabetes.

This clone showed up just a few times. The chain recombines TRBV19 with TRBJ1-2; possibly TRBD1 for D (5 bases). CDR1 LNHDA and CDR2 SQIVND come from the germline V gene (reference sequence). The CDR3 covers 14 residues. The germline V and J ends were trimmed by 5 bases and 4 bases, with 14 bases remaining between them. CDR3 in DNA: TGTGCCAGTAGTCTCGACGCGCAGGGCTATGGCTACACCTTC. Protein product: CASSLDAQGYGYTF.

This chain uses TRBV6-4 with TRBJ2-3; 10 nucleotides align to TRBD2. Losses at the gene ends were 4 bases for V and 6 bases for J; bases not matched to a gene: 7. Germline CDR1 reads MRHNA; CDR2 reads SNTAGT. This CDR3 spans 15 amino acids. The DNA for the CDR3 is TGTGCCAGCAGTGCCCTAGCGGGGGCTTTCGATACGCAGTATTTT. Its protein is CASSALAGAFDTQYF.

This clone turned up a few times. The rearrangement links TRBV7-9 to TRBJ1-4; perhaps TRBD1 as D (6 bases). Germline assignment: CDR1 SEHNR and CDR2 FQNEAQ (reference sequence). V dropped 5 bases and J dropped 3 bases, with 13 bases sitting between them. The CDR3 sequence is 15 residues long. For the CDR3, the DNA is TGTGCCAGCAGCCTCGAACAGGGAGCTAATGAAAAACTGTTTTTT. Protein product: CASSLEQGANEKLFF.

The rearrangement links TRBV29-1 to TRBJ1-4; 7 bases align to TRBD1. Per germline, CDR1 SQVTM and CDR2 ANQGSEA. The V gene end was trimmed by 5 bases and the J gene end by 2 bases; junction bases not matched to a gene: 2. CDR3 size: 13 residues. The CDR3 protein is CSVFRGTNEKLFF. CDR3 coding DNA: TGCAGCGTTTTCAGGGGGACTAATGAAAAACTGTTTTTT.

The chain employs TRBV9 and TRBJ2-3; perhaps TRBD2 as D (6 bases). V lost 1 base and J 1 base, leaving 10 bases between the germline ends. Germline CDR1 reads SGDLS; CDR2 reads YYNGEE. The CDR3 runs 15 residues. The CDR3 reads CASSVLPSGTDTQYF. The CDR3 nucleotides are TGTGCCAGCAGCGTATTGCCTAGCGGCACAGATACGCAGTATTTT.

V usage is TRBV9 and J usage is TRBJ2-7; D is ambiguous. Germline CDR1 reads SGDLS; CDR2 reads YYNGEE. CDR3 length equals 14 residues. V lost 0 bases, J lost 1 base, and 8 bases lay in between. CDR3 coding DNA: TGTGCCAGCAGCGTAGGCAGAGGATCCTACGAGCAGTACTTC. Translating gives CASSVGRGSYEQYF.

A few counts support this clone. V and J are TRBV7-6 and TRBJ2-7; 8 positions match TRBD1. The CDR3 is made up of 16 amino acids. Trimming cost V 4 bases and J 1 base; bases outside gene matches: 9. Germline CDR1 and CDR2: SGHVS and FNYEAQ. The CDR3 DNA sequence: TGTGCCAGCAGCTCCGGCACAGGGGGTAAATCCTACGAGCAGTACTTC. It specifies CASSSGTGGKSYEQYF.

The sample holds a few counts of this clone. This sequence joins TRBV5-1 and TRBJ2-1, with 8 bases matching TRBD1. This CDR3 region has 13 residues. V lost 2 bases, J lost 6 bases, and 1 base stayed unmatched. Looked up from germline, CDR1 is SGHRS and CDR2 is YFSETQ. CDR3: CASSFGQGNEQFF. For the CDR3, the DNA is TGCGCCAGCAGCTTCGGACAGGGCAATGAGCAGTTCTTC.

This chain connects TRBV7-6 to TRBJ2-2; D is perhaps TRBD1 (6 bases). The V gene lost 2 bases and the J gene lost 0 bases, with 10 bases spanning the gap. The CDR3 is 16 residues long. CDR1 is SGHVS, CDR2 FNYEAQ, per germline. Written as DNA, the CDR3 is TGTGCCAGCAGCTTACGGACAGAGACGAACACCGGGGAGCTGTTTTTT. It translates to CASSLRTETNTGELFF.

The chain employs TRBV27 and TRBJ2-5; TRBD2 agrees at 9 bases. Germline V CDR1 and CDR2: MNHEY, SMNVEV (reference sequence). The CDR3 covers 15 residues. V trimming: 2 bases; J trimming: 5 bases; junction bases outside the gene matches: 6. The CDR3 bases are TGTGCCAGCAGTTTAAATAGCGGGGGCCAGGAGACCCAGTACTTC. Its translation: CASSLNSGGQETQYF.

CDR3 nucleotide sequence: TGTGCCAGCAGTTACGGCCGGATCCAAGAGACCCAGTACTTC. The encoded protein is CASSYGRIQETQYF. This rearrangement joins TRBV6-6 to TRBJ2-5; the D is unclear. With 2 bases removed from V and 1 base from J, the gap between germline ends came to 8 bases. CDR1 is MNHNY and CDR2 is SVGAGI in the germline V gene (reference sequence). The CDR3 runs 14 residues.

Of note for this clone: Other DNA sequences in the sample encode the same CDR3. The rearrangement uses TRBV7-9 and TRBJ2-3, with D tentatively TRBD2 (6 bases). The CDR3 covers 14 residues. Trimming removed 3 bases at V and 1 base at J, with 8 bases between. The germline V gene encodes CDR1 SEHNR and CDR2 FQNEAQ (reference sequence). CDR3 in amino acids: CASSLWGGTDTQYF. Written as DNA, the CDR3 is TGTGCCAGCAGCTTGTGGGGGGGCACAGATACGCAGTATTTT.

The chain recombines TRBV5-4 with TRBJ2-7; D ambiguous. Germline assignment: CDR1 SGHNT and CDR2 YYREEE (reference sequence). The CDR3 runs to 12 residues. The V gene lost 0 bases and the J gene lost 3 bases, with 4 bases spanning the gap. CDR3 residues: CASSLDFYEQYF. The CDR3 coding sequence is TGTGCCAGCAGCTTGGACTTCTACGAGCAGTACTTC. Drawing the rest from reference TRBV5-4 and TRBJ2-7, the complete variable domain is ETGVTQSPTHLIKTRGQQVTLRCSSQSGHNTVSWYQQALGQGPQFIFQYYREEENGRGNFPPRFSGLQFPNYSSELNVNALELDDSALYLCASSLDFYEQYFGPGTRLTVT.

This clone has a handful of counts. This chain connects TRBV15 to TRBJ1-1; D not certain. CDR3 length equals 13 residues. V lost 4 bases, J lost 6 bases, and 12 bases lay in between. CDR1 and CDR2 from the germline V gene are LNHNV and YYDKDF (reference sequence). CDR3 sequence reads: CATSTPEDPEAFF. The CDR3 DNA reads TGTGCCACCAGCACCCCCGAGGACCCTGAAGCTTTCTTT.

This clone was seen more than once but under ten times. The genes are TRBV28 and TRBJ1-2; 7 bases are shared with TRBD1. From germline, CDR1 is MDHEN and CDR2 SYDVKM. The CDR3 runs 15 residues. Trimming took 3 bases from V and 0 from J; bases not matched to a gene: 4. The CDR3 reads CASSFPTGTNYGYTF. In DNA, the CDR3 is TGTGCCAGCAGTTTCCCGACAGGGACTAACTATGGCTACACCTTC.

The CDR3 protein is CASSLDRDREAYEQYF. The CDR3 DNA follows: TGTGCCAGCAGCTTGGACCGGGACAGGGAAGCCTACGAGCAGTACTTC. The chain has TRBV7-8 and TRBJ2-7; 9 positions agree with TRBD1. Germline V gene lookup returns CDR1 SGHVS and CDR2 FQNEAQ. J was trimmed by 2 bases and V by 3 bases; bases with no gene match: 8. The CDR3 contains 16 residues.

The V gene is TRBV2, the J gene TRBJ1-2; 9 positions match TRBD1. V trimming: 5 bases; J trimming: 5 bases; junction bases outside the gene matches: 9. Germline-derived CDR1 and CDR2 are SNHLY and FYNNEI. The CDR3 is made up of 15 amino acids. The CDR3 protein is CASSKEQGATYGYTF. CDR3 nucleotides: TGTGCCAGCAGTAAAGAACAGGGGGCGACATATGGCTACACCTTC.

This clone has just a few counts. This chain joins TRBV6-5 and TRBJ2-7; D is uncertain. The CDR3 consists of 15 residues. From germline, CDR1 is MNHEY and CDR2 SVGAGI. The ends were cut back, 2 bases at V and 3 bases at J, with 14 bases in the middle. The CDR3 DNA reads as TGTGCCAGCAGTTACAGGCCCCCCGGAGTCTACGAGCAGTACTTC. Translated, it gives CASSYRPPGVYEQYF.

Comments on this clone: The sample contains more than one DNA sequence encoding this CDR3. CDR3 sequence reads: CASSVDQNYGYTF. CDR3 in DNA: TGTGCCAGCAGCGTAGACCAAAACTATGGCTACACCTTC. This chain links TRBV9 with TRBJ1-2; no clear D. Germline V gives CDR1 SGDLS, CDR2 YYNGEE. Between the trimmed V and J ends, which lost 0 bases and 2 bases, there was a span of 5 bases. The CDR3 extends over 13 amino acids. Drawing the rest from reference TRBV9 and TRBJ1-2, the complete variable domain is DSGVTQTPKHLITATGQRVTLRCSPRSGDLSVYWYQQSLDQGLQFLIQYYNGEERAKGNILERFSAQQFPDLHSELNLSSLELGDSALYFCASSVDQNYGYTFGSGTRLTVV.

This clone was seen more than once but under ten times. The J gene is TRBJ2-7, the V gene TRBV25-1; TRBD1 agrees at 8 bases. From germline, CDR1 is MGHDK and CDR2 SYGVNS. The ends lost 2 bases at V and 7 bases at J; junction bases unmatched: 7. The CDR3 is 14 residues long. CDR3 region: CASSEQGALGEQYF. Here the CDR3 DNA reads TGTGCCAGCAGTGAACAGGGGGCTCTTGGAGAGCAGTACTTC.

This clone turned up a few times. The chain has TRBV6-6 and TRBJ1-2, with D possibly TRBD1 on 6 matching bases. The CDR3 totals 15 residues. With 2 bases removed from V and 2 bases from J, the gap between germline ends came to 12 bases. The V gene's germline CDR1 is MNHNY and CDR2 SVGAGI (reference sequence). The CDR3 region is CASSYQDSWNYGYTF. The CDR3 DNA is TGTGCCAGCAGTTACCAGGACAGTTGGAACTATGGCTACACCTTC.

The rearrangement uses TRBV7-2 and TRBJ1-4; TRBD1 agrees at 9 bases. The trim removed 2 bases at V and 7 bases at J, leaving 8 bases unmatched. This CDR3 is built from 16 residues. Per germline, CDR1 SGHTA and CDR2 FQGNSA. The CDR3 DNA is TGTGCCAGCAGCTTACACAGTACAGGGGGCGGTGAAAAACTGTTTTTT. Translation: CASSLHSTGGGEKLFF.

The V and J genes are TRBV13 and TRBJ2-5; possibly TRBD1 or TRBD2 for D (5 bases each). The V gene's germline CDR1 is PRHDT and CDR2 FYEKMQ (reference sequence). With 5 bases removed from V and 7 bases from J, the gap between germline ends came to 14 bases. The CDR3 has 13 residues. CDR3 DNA sequence: TGTGCCAGCAGCACTGAGGGTAGGGGGACCCAGTACTTC. It translates to CASSTEGRGTQYF.

This chain connects TRBV14 to TRBJ2-1; a weak D match, TRBD1 (6 bases). Germline CDR1 is SGHDN and CDR2 is FVKESK. The CDR3 runs to 15 residues. V shed 4 bases and J shed 0 bases, with 10 bases lying between them. The CDR3 spells CASSRDIGSYNEQFF. The CDR3 DNA follows: TGTGCCAGCAGCCGGGACATCGGCTCCTACAATGAGCAGTTCTTC.

The chain carries TRBV2 and TRBJ1-1; TRBD1 might be the D (6 bases). Trimming stripped 8 bases from V and 6 bases from J, with 19 bases between. Germline CDR1 SNHLY, CDR2 FYNNEI. This CDR3 contains 14 residues. CDR3 DNA: TGTGCCAGCTATTTCAGGCAGGGGAGCGCTGAAGCTTTCTTT. It is translated as CASYFRQGSAEAFF.

The chain recombines TRBV5-1 with TRBJ2-7; 8 bases map to TRBD1. Trimming removed 3 bases from V and 3 bases from J; junction bases left unmatched: 11. The CDR3 totals 16 residues. Germline CDR1 reads SGHRS; CDR2 reads YFSETQ. The CDR3 bases are TGCGCCAGCAGCTGGCCCCCGGGACAGGAATACTACGAGCAGTACTTC. It yields the protein CASSWPPGQEYYEQYF.